Listed below are T cell receptor beta chains from one sample, sequenced in a study of cytomegalovirus exposure and HLA in healthy donors. Produced via immunoSEQ multiplex PCR; TCRdb's table is partial and in-frame only. The sample records 85,000 to 120,000 clones, roughly 82% being singletons. Sequencing input: PBMCs. These receptors were taken from a male donor in good health and CMV-seropositive. Each CDR3 is given with its conserved first and last residue. D genes are given only for firm matches. Clone size appears in some rows only: once, few, many, or a class for an expanded clone.

clone_size	d_call	j_call	v_call	cdr3_nt	cdr3_aa
NA	TRBD2	TRBJ2-1	TRBV29-1	TGCAGCGTTGATGGTTATAGCGGGAGTTCCTACAATGAGCAGTTCTTC	CSVDGYSGSSYNEQFF
NA	NA	TRBJ2-1	TRBV6-4	TGTGCCAGCAGTGTCTCAGCTGTAAGCTCCTACAATGAGCAGTTCTTC	CASSVSAVSSYNEQFF
NA	TRBD1	TRBJ2-7	TRBV4-1	TGCGCCAGCAGCCAGGGACAGGGGGGCCACGAGCAGTACTTC	CASSQGQGGHEQYF
few	NA	TRBJ1-1	TRBV4-3	TGCGCCAGCAGCCCATGGACAGCGGGGGGAAGCACTGAAGCTTTCTTT	CASSPWTAGGSTEAFF
NA	TRBD1	TRBJ1-2	TRBV7-2	TGTGCCAGCAGCGTAACACACAGGGGTGACTATGGCTACCCCTTC	CASSVTHRGDYGYPF
once	NA	TRBJ1-1	TRBV19	TGTGCCAGTAGTTTATGGGGGGGCACGAACACTGAAGCTTTCTTT	CASSLWGGTNTEAFF
NA	TRBD1	TRBJ2-2	TRBV7-3	TGTGCCAGCAGCTTCGACCCGGGACAGATGAACACCGGGGAGCTGTTTTTT	CASSFDPGQMNTGELFF
NA	NA	TRBJ1-2	TRBV5-6	TGTGCCAGCAGCCAAAACTACTATGGTTACACCTTC	CASSQNYYGYTF
once	TRBD2	TRBJ2-3	TRBV27	TGTGCCAGCACCTCCTGGGCGGGAGACCTGAGGACAGATACGCAGTATTTT	CASTSWAGDLRTDTQYF
NA	TRBD2	TRBJ2-7	TRBV27	TGTGCCAGCAGTAGGGGGACTAGCGGTTACGAGCAGTACTTC	CASSRGTSGYEQYF
NA	TRBD1	TRBJ2-5	TRBV4-1	TGCGCCAGCAGCCAAGTGAAGGGACAGGGGGTAGGAGAGACCCAGTACTTC	CASSQVKGQGVGETQYF
NA	TRBD2	TRBJ2-1	TRBV4-1	TGCGCCAGCAGCCAACCCCTAGCGGGGGTCCCCAGGAATGAGCAGTTCTTC	CASSQPLAGVPRNEQFF
NA	TRBD1	TRBJ2-3	TRBV7-3	TGTGCCAGCAGCTTAGCCCGGACAGGGTTTGAAGATACGCAGTATTTT	CASSLARTGFEDTQYF
NA	TRBD2	TRBJ2-7	TRBV5-4	TGTGCCAGCAGTAAAGAAAGCGGGAGAGGGTACGAGCAGTACTTC	CASSKESGRGYEQYF
NA	TRBD2	TRBJ2-5	TRBV11-1	TGTGCCAGCAGCTCCGGACTAGCGGGGGGCTACCAAGAGACCCAGTACTTC	CASSSGLAGGYQETQYF
NA	NA	TRBJ1-1	TRBV18	TGTGCCAGCCGGCGACAGCGGGCAGAAACTGAAGCTTTCTTT	CASRRQRAETEAFF
NA	NA	TRBJ1-2	TRBV27	TGTGCCACGTTCTCTAACTATGGCTACACCTTC	CATFSNYGYTF
once	TRBD2	TRBJ2-3	TRBV4-3	TGCGCCAGCAGCCAAGGTCGGACTAGCAGCACAGATACGCAGTATTTT	CASSQGRTSSTDTQYF
NA	TRBD1	TRBJ2-7	TRBV6-5	TGTGCCAGCAGTTACGCAGGGGGCAGAAACGAGCAGTACTTC	CASSYAGGRNEQYF
NA	NA	TRBJ1-2	TRBV7-9	TGTGCCAGCATCTCCGCAGGCGACTATGGCTACACCTTC	CASISAGDYGYTF
NA	NA	TRBJ1-2	TRBV6-6	TGTGCCAGCAGTCCCGTAGCTGGTTGGGGCTACACCTTC	CASSPVAGWGYTF
NA	TRBD1	TRBJ1-1	TRBV9	TGTGCCAGCAGTCAAGAGACAGGGTTCGTCACTGAAGCTTTCTTT	CASSQETGFVTEAFF
NA	TRBD1	TRBJ1-4	TRBV15	TGTGCCACCAGCAGAGGACACAGGGGGAACGGTGAAAAACTGTTTTTT	CATSRGHRGNGEKLFF
NA	NA	TRBJ1-5	TRBV25-1	TGTGCCAGCAGTGAATGGCAGGGCAATCAGCCCCAGCATTTT	CASSEWQGNQPQHF
NA	NA	TRBJ2-2	TRBV4-3	TGCGCCAGCAGCCAGTCCGTAGGGGTTTTCCCCACCGGGGAGCTGTTTTTT	CASSQSVGVFPTGELFF
NA	NA	TRBJ2-1	TRBV19	TGTGCCAGTAGTATCAGGGGAAGCAATGAGCAGTTCTTC	CASSIRGSNEQFF
NA	NA	TRBJ2-2	TRBV5-4	TGTGCCAGCAGCTTGGGACCGAAGAGCGCCGGGGAGCTGTTTTTT	CASSLGPKSAGELFF
NA	NA	TRBJ1-1	TRBV28	TGTGCCAGCAGTTTAACACAGAGTGAAGCTTTCTTT	CASSLTQSEAFF
NA	NA	TRBJ1-1	TRBV7-2	TGTGCCAGCAGCTTAGGGGGCAGGACTGAAGCTTTCTTT	CASSLGGRTEAFF
few	NA	TRBJ2-3	TRBV29-1	TGCAGCGTCGACCCGGACAGTTCTGTCACAGATACGCAGTATTTT	CSVDPDSSVTDTQYF
NA	NA	TRBJ2-1	TRBV19	TGTGCCAGTAGTCGGGGACTTGTCTCCTACAATGAGCAGTTCTTC	CASSRGLVSYNEQFF